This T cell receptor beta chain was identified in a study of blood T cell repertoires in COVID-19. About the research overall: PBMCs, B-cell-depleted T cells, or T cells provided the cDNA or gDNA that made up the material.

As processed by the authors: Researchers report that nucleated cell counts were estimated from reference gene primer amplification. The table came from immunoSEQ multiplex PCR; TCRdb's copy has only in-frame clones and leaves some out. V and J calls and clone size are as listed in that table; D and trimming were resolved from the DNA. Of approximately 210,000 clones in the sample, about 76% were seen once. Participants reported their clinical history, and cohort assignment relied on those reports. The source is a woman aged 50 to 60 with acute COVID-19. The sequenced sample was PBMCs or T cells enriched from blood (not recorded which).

The CDR3, as DNA: TGTGCCAGCACCCTAGTGGCCAGCGGGACCTACGAGCAGTACTTC. Protein: CASTLVASGTYEQYF. V usage is TRBV7-2 and J usage is TRBJ2-7; 7 bases agree with TRBD2. After removal of 7 bases from V and 2 bases from J, the junction contained 11 bases not matched to a gene. This CDR3 is built from 15 residues. Germline V lookup: CDR1 SGHTA, CDR2 FQGNSA.